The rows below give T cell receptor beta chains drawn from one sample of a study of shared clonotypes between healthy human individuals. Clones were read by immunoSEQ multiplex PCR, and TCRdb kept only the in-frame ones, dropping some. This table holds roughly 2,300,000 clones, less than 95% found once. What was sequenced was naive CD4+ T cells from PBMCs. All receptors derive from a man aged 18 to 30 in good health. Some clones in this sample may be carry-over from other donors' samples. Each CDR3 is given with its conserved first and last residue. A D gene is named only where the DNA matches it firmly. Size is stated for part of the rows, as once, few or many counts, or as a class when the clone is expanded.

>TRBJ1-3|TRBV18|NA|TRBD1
TGTGCCAGCTCACTAGGACAGGGCGCTGGAAACACCATATATTTT
CASSLGQGAGNTIYF
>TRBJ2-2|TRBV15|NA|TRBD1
TGTGCCACCAGCAGAGAGCGACAGGGGCTGGGGGAGCTGTTTTTT
CATSRERQGLGELFF
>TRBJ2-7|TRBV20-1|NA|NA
TGCAGTGCTAGAGAGTGGTACGAGCAGTACTTC
CSAREWYEQYF
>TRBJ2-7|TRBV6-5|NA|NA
TGTGCCAGTATTCAAAACAGCCCCTACGAGCAGTACTTC
CASIQNSPYEQYF
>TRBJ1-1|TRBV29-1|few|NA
TGCAGCGTTGTAGGTGGGACTGAAGCTTTCTTT
CSVVGGTEAFF
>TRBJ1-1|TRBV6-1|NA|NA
TGTGCCAGCAGGGGTTACACTGAAGCTTTCTTT
CASRGYTEAFF
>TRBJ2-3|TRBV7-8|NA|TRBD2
TGTGCCAGCAGCTTGATAAGCGGGACCGCCCTCACAGATACGCAGTATTTT
CASSLISGTALTDTQYF
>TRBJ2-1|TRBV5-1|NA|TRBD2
TGCGCCAGCAGCCGGTTGGCTAGCGGGAGTGCCCAGGATGAGCAGTTCTTC
CASSRLASGSAQDEQFF
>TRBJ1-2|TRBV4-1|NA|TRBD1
TGCGCCAGCAGCCCCAGGGACAGTTCCTACACCTTC
CASSPRDSSYTF
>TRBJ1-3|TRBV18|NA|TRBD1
TGTGCCAGCTCACCCGCAGGGGGTGGAAACACCATATATTTT
CASSPAGGGNTIYF
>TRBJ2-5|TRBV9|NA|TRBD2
TGTGCCAGCAGCGTAGCAGCGGGAGGGTGGGAGACCCAGTACTTC
CASSVAAGGWETQYF
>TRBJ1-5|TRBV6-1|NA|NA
TGTGCCAGCACATCGGGGGGGCAGAGTCAGCCCCAGCATTTT
CASTSGGQSQPQHF
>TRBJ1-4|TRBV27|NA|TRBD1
TGTGCCAGCAGTTTAGGAGGGGGCAGGGAAAAACTGTTTTTT
CASSLGGGREKLFF
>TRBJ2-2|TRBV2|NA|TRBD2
TGTGCCAGCAGGGGAATGACTAGCGGAGACACCGGGGAGCTGTTTTTT
CASRGMTSGDTGELFF
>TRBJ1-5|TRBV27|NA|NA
TGTGCCAGCAGTCCCGGGATACTATATAGCAATCAGCCCCAGCATTTT
CASSPGILYSNQPQHF
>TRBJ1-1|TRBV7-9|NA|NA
TGTGCCAGCAGCTTAGGGGGGGACACTGAAGCTTTCTTT
CASSLGGDTEAFF
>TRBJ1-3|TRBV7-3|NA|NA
TGTGCCAGCAGCTTAACGCCCTCTGGAAACACCATATATTTT
CASSLTPSGNTIYF
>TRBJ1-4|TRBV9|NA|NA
TGTGCCAGCAGCGTAGGACAGACGAATGAAAAACTGTTTTTT
CASSVGQTNEKLFF
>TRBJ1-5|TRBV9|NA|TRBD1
TGTGCCAGCAGCCCGGGGACAGGGGAGTTTGGCAGCAATCAGCCCCAGCATTTT
CASSPGTGEFGSNQPQHF
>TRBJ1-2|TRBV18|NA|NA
TGTGCCAGCTCACGGGGAACAGGGTCTGTCGGCTATGGCTACACCTTC
CASSRGTGSVGYGYTF
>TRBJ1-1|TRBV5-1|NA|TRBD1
TGCGCCAGCCACTCGTTGCGGACAGGGGGGTTGGCTTTCTTT
CASHSLRTGGLAFF
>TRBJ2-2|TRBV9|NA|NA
TGTGCCAGCAGCCGGGGAATTACCGGGGAGCTGTTTTTT
CASSRGITGELFF
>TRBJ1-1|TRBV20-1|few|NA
TGCAGTGCTAGGGGCTTCGCTGAAGCTTTCTTT
CSARGFAEAFF
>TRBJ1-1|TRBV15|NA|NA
TGTGCCACCAGCACCTGGGAGGGGACTGAAGCTTTCTTT
CATSTWEGTEAFF
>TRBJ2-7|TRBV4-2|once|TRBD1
TGTGCCAGCAGCCAGGGGACAGGGACCCTTCTCTCCTACGAGCAGTACTTC
CASSQGTGTLLSYEQYF
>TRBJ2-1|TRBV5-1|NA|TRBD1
TGCGCCAGCAGCCCGACAGGGGGGGACTACAATGAGCAGTTCTTC
CASSPTGGDYNEQFF
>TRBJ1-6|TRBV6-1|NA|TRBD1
TGTGCCAGCAGTGCGAGGGGGGACAGAGATAATTCACCCCTCCACTTT
CASSARGDRDNSPLHF
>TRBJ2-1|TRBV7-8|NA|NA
TGTGCCAGCAGCCTCCGAGACGTAACTTACAATGAGCAGTTCTTC
CASSLRDVTYNEQFF
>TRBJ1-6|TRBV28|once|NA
TGTGCCAGCAGTTTGGGGCAGTATAATTCACCCCTCCACTTT
CASSLGQYNSPLHF
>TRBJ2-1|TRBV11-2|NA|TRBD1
TGTGCCAGCAGCTTCACAGGGGGCAATGAGCAGTTCTTC
CASSFTGGNEQFF
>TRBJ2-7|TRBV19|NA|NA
TGTGCCAGTAGTGCAGTCCCCGGTGGGGGGACCTACGAGCAGTACTTC
CASSAVPGGGTYEQYF
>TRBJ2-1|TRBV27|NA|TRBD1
TGTGCCAGCAGTTACGAAACCGGGACAGGGGGCTTACGGAGATACAATGAGCAGTTCTTC
CASSYETGTGGLRRYNEQFF
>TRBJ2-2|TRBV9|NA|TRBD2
TGTGCCAGCAGCCCCTCGGGTAGCGGGAGAGCTACCGGGGAGCTGTTTTTT
CASSPSGSGRATGELFF
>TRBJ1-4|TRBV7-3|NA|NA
TGTGCCAGCAGCGTCCAGGGGCCACCTAATGAAAAACTGTTTTTT
CASSVQGPPNEKLFF
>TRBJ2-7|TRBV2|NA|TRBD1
TGTGCCAGCAGTTCAGGGGGCGGCTACGAGCAGTACTTC
CASSSGGGYEQYF
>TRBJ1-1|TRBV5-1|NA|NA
TGCGCCAGCAGCTTATCAGGGTTAAGTGAAGCTTTCTTT
CASSLSGLSEAFF
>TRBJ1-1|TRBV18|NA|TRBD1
TGTGCCAGCTCCAAAGGGGGACAGGGTAATACTGAAGCTTTCTTT
CASSKGGQGNTEAFF
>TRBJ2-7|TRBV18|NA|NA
TGTGCCAGCTCACCACCTAGCAGGGACTACGAGCAGTACTTC
CASSPPSRDYEQYF
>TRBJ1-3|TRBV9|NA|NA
TGTGCCAGCAGCGATGGGTTTTTTGGAAACACCATATATTTT
CASSDGFFGNTIYF
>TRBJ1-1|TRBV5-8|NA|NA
TGTGCCAGCAGGTACAGGACGATCCCTGAAGCTTTCTTT
CASRYRTIPEAFF
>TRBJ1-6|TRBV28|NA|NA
TGTGCCAGCAGTACTTTTAGCTACAATTCACCCCTCCACTTT
CASSTFSYNSPLHF
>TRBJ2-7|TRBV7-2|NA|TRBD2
TGTGCCAGCAGCTCTCCGGGAGTGGGAGGGCCGTCCTACGAGCAGTACTTC
CASSSPGVGGPSYEQYF
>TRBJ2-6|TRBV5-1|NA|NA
TGCGCCAGCAGCTTGGTAGGACGGATACCAAACACCTCTGGGGCCAACGTCCTGACTTTC
CASSLVGRIPNTSGANVLTF
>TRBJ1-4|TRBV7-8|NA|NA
TGTGCCAGCAGCAACGGGCTTCGGGCTAATGAAAAACTGTTTTTT
CASSNGLRANEKLFF
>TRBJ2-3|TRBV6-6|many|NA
TGTGCCAGCAGTTACTCGACTGGGTCAGATACGCAGTATTTT
CASSYSTGSDTQYF